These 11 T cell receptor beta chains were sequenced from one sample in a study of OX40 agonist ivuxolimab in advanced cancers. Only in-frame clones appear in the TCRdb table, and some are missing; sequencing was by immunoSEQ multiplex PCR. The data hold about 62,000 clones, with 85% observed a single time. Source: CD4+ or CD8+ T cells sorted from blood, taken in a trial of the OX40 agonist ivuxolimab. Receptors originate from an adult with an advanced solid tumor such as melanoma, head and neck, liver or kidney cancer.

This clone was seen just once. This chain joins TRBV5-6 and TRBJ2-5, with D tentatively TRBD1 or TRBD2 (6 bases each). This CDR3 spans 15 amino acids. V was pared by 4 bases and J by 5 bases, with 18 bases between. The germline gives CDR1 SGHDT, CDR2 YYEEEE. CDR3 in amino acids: CASSLPGGLRETQYF. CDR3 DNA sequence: TGTGCCAGCAGCCTCCCCGGGGGCCTACGCGAGACCCAGTACTTC.

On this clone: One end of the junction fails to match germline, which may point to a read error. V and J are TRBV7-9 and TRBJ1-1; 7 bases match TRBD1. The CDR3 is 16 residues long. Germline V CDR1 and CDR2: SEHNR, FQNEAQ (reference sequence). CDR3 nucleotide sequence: TGTGCCAGCAACTTAGGGCCTACAGGGGAAGGGACTGAAGCTTTCTTT. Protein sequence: CASNLGPTGEGTEAFF.

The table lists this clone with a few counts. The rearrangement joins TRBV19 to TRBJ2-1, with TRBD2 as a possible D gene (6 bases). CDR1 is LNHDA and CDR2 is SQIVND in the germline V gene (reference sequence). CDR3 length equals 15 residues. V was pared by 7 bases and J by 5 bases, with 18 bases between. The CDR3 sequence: CASTPTGTRHNEQFF. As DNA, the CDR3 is TGTGCCAGTACCCCCACCGGGACTCGGCACAATGAGCAGTTCTTC.

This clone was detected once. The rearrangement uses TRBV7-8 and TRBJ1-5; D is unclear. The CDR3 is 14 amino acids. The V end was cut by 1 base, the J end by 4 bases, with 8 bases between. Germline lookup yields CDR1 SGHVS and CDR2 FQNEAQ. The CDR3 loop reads CASSLEGGNQPQHF. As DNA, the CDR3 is TGTGCCAGCAGCTTAGAGGGCGGAAATCAGCCCCAGCATTTT.

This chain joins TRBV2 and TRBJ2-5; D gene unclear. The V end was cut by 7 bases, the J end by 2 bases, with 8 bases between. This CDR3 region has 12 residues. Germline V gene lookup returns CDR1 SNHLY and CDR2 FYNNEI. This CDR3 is CASIRTQETQYF. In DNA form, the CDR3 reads TGTGCCAGCATTCGGACGCAAGAGACCCAGTACTTC.

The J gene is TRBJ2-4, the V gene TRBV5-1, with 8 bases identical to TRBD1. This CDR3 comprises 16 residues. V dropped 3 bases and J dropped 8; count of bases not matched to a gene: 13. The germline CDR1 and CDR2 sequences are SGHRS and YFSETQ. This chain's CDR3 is CASSYGQGRKSDIQYF. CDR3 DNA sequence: TGCGCCAGCAGCTACGGACAGGGCCGGAAATCGGACATTCAGTACTTC.

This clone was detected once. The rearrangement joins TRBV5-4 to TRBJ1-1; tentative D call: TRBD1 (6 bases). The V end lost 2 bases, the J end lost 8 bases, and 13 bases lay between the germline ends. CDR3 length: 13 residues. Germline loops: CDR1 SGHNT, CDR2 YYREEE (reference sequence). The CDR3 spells CASSFPDRPEAFF. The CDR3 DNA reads TGTGCCAGCAGCTTCCCCGACAGGCCAGAAGCTTTCTTT.

The CDR3 DNA is TGTGCCGTGAGGACAGCAACTAATGAAAAACTGTTTTTT. It encodes CAVRTATNEKLFF. The chain has TRBV2 and TRBJ1-4, with D perhaps matching TRBD1 (6 bases). In germline, CDR1 is SNHLY, CDR2 FYNNEI. V was trimmed by 11 bases and J by 0 bases, leaving 10 bases between them. This CDR3 is built from 13 residues.

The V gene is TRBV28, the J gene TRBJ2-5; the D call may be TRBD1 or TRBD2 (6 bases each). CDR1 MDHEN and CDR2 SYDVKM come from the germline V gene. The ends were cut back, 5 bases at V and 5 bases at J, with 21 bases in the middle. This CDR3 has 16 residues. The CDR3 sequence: CASSTPLLGGGETQYF. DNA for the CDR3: TGTGCCAGCAGTACTCCCCTTCTGGGGGGCGGTGAGACCCAGTACTTC.

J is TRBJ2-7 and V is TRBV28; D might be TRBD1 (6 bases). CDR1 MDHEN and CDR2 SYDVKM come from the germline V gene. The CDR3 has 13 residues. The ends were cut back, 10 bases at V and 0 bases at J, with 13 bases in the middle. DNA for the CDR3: TGTGCCATGCGAGACAGGTCCTCCTACGAGCAGTACTTC. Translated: CAMRDRSSYEQYF.

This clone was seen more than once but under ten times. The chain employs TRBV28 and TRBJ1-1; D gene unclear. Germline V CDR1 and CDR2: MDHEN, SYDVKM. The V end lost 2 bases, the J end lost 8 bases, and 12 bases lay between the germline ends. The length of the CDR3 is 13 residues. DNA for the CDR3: TGTGCCAGCAGTTTACCCGGTCGCAGCGAAGCTTTCTTT. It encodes CASSLPGRSEAFF.